One and the same sample provided the 25 T cell receptor beta chains below, sequenced in a study of molecular identifiers for immune sequencing clone quantification (dated by TCRdb to about 2018). Libraries were prepared through PCR. The reads were generated on an Illumina HiSeq 4000. The public reads were quality trimmed at Q25 with fastp and then assembled into clones with MiXCR by TCRdb, keeping productive beta chains. Every CDR3 protein is listed once, alongside the most common genes and DNA of its rows. The table for this sample lists under 600,000 distinct CDR3 sequences; over 20% of them were counted only once. Of the sample, 0.7% to 0.95% is held by the ten largest clones. The sample consisted of naive CD8+ T cells from blood, with Jurkat cell RNA spiked in. Explained via the paper, the cell subset or site label denotes: FACS-sorted CD8+CD4-CCR7+CD45RA+ naive T cells. All receptors come from a human donor in good health. Some libraries in this study had Jurkat cell RNA spiked in.

V and J are TRBV4-3 and TRBJ2-3, with a possible D match to TRBD2 (5 bases). The length of the CDR3 is 16 residues. In germline, CDR1 is LGHNA, CDR2 YSLEER. The V end was cut by 0 bases, the J end by 0 bases, with 10 bases between. CDR3 sequence: CASSQELGGSTDTQYF. CDR3 nucleotide sequence: TGCGCCAGCAGCCAAGAACTGGGCGGGAGCACAGATACGCAGTATTTT.

This clonotype was seen repeatedly, ten times or more. V and J are TRBV27 and TRBJ2-7; 7 nucleotides agree with TRBD2. The V gene end was trimmed by 3 bases and the J gene end by 4 bases; junction bases not matched to a gene: 9. The CDR3 spans 15 residues. Germline V lookup: CDR1 MNHEY, CDR2 SMNVEV (reference sequence). CDR3 nucleotide sequence: TGTGCCAGCAGTTTCACGATGGGAGGGCTTTACGAGCAGTACTTC. Its protein is CASSFTMGGLYEQYF.

This clonotype occurred many times. The chain links TRBV7-8 to TRBJ2-3, with 13 positions matching TRBD2. The V segment lost 5 bases and the J segment 8 bases; nucleotides outside the gene matches: 7. Germline V gene sequence: CDR1 SGHVS, CDR2 FQNEAQ. The length of the CDR3 is 15 residues. CDR3 sequence reads: CASSPGTSGAFTQYF. CDR3 nucleotides: TGTGCCAGCAGCCCCGGGACTAGCGGGGCATTTACGCAGTATTTT.

This clonotype appeared a few times. V gene TRBV13 combines with J gene TRBJ2-7; no firm D call. Trimming shortened V by 3 bases and J by 2 bases, and 8 bases separated the two germline ends. Germline V gives CDR1 PRHDT, CDR2 FYEKMQ (reference sequence). The CDR3 spans 13 residues. CDR3 residues: CASSFKGPYEQYF. CDR3 in DNA: TGTGCCAGCAGCTTCAAGGGCCCCTACGAGCAGTACTTC.

At least ten counts were recorded for this clonotype. CDR3 in amino acids: CASSLEGTSGYEQYF. CDR3 nucleotides: TGTGCCAGCAGCTTAGAAGGGACTAGCGGTTACGAGCAGTACTTC. J is TRBJ2-7 and V is TRBV7-9; 11 positions agree with TRBD2. The CDR3 extends over 15 amino acids. With 1 base clipped from V and 4 bases from J, the junction kept 3 bases outside the gene matches. Germline assignment: CDR1 SEHNR and CDR2 FQNEAQ (reference sequence).

This clonotype was found many times. The chain joins TRBV28 to TRBJ2-3, with 8 bases matching TRBD1. This CDR3 comprises 15 residues. CDR1 MDHEN and CDR2 SYDVKM come from the germline V gene. V dropped 7 bases and J dropped 0; count of bases not matched to a gene: 6. CDR3 protein: CASTPGTGSTDTQYF. In DNA form, the CDR3 reads TGTGCCAGCACCCCAGGGACAGGCAGCACAGATACGCAGTATTTT.

In the case of this clonotype: It is likely a read error, because the conserved phenylalanine at the end of the CDR3 is missing. It is unclear where the CDR3 begins or ends on the DNA, so no DNA is shown, and the CDR3 is as TCRdb lists it. The genes are TRBV12-2 and TRBJ2-5; whether TRBD2, the table's D call, matches the DNA was not checked. TRBV12-2 is noted as a pseudogene. The CDR3 is made up of 17 amino acids, end residues included. The CDR3 sequence is CASRPPRREGNQETQYL.

Ten or more counts support this clonotype. V usage is TRBV20-1 and J usage is TRBJ2-5; 8 bases map to TRBD1. V lost 6 bases and J lost 5; bases outside the gene matches: 11. CDR3 size: 14 residues. CDR1 is DFQATT and CDR2 is SNEGSKA in the germline V gene (reference sequence). The CDR3 reads CSATRQGARETQYF. The CDR3 bases are TGCAGTGCAACTCGGCAGGGGGCGCGTGAGACCCAGTACTTC.

As concerns this clonotype: One base away lies a much larger clone, so this may be a sequencing read error. The chain has TRBV29-1 and TRBJ2-7; the match to TRBD2 covers 10 bases. This CDR3 comprises 12 residues. Germline lookup yields CDR1 SQVTM and CDR2 ANQGSEA. The CDR3 reads CSVEIGTSERYF. The CDR3 nucleotides are TGCAGCGTTGAAATTGGGACTAGCGAGCGGTACTTC.

This clonotype showed up just a few times. The chain recombines TRBV20-1 with TRBJ1-2, with D hard to call. The CDR3 length is 14 residues. Trimming cost V 0 bases and J 5 bases, with 13 bases left between them. CDR1 is DFQATT and CDR2 is SNEGSKA in the germline V gene (reference sequence). The CDR3 DNA follows: TGCAGTGCTAGAGATACGAGAGAGGGATATGGCTACACCTTC. This sequence encodes CSARDTREGYGYTF.

The genes are TRBV25-1 and TRBJ2-7; tentative D call: TRBD1 (5 bases). From germline, CDR1 is MGHDK and CDR2 SYGVNS. The CDR3 consists of 14 residues. Between the trimmed V and J ends, which lost 4 bases and 6 bases, there was a span of 16 bases. CDR3 amino acids: CASSGQGRSVEQYF. The CDR3 DNA sequence: TGTGCCAGCAGTGGGCAGGGCCGGAGTGTCGAGCAGTACTTC.

This clonotype turned up a few times. The chain links TRBV4-3 to TRBJ2-7, with D possibly matching TRBD1 (6 bases). CDR3 length: 15 amino acids. Germline CDR1 is LGHNA and CDR2 is YSLEER. Trimming removed 0 bases from V and 3 bases from J, with 12 bases in between. This chain's CDR3 is CASSQEPGQSYEQYF. The CDR3 DNA follows: TGCGCCAGCAGCCAAGAACCCGGACAGAGCTACGAGCAGTACTTC.

This clonotype was detected ten times or more. The chain carries TRBV29-1 and TRBJ2-3; 13 bases match TRBD2. CDR1 and CDR2 from the germline V gene are SQVTM and ANQGSEA. Losses at the gene ends were 5 bases for V and 6 bases for J; bases not matched to a gene: 11. The CDR3 loop spans 16 amino acids. CDR3 nucleotide sequence: TGCAGCGTTCCGTTTTGGACTAGCGGGGGCTCCGATACGCAGTATTTT. Translated: CSVPFWTSGGSDTQYF.

The table lists this clonotype with a few counts. As DNA, the CDR3 is TGTGCCAGCAGTCCATCTGGGGGGGCCAGATACTATGGCTACACCTTC. Amino acids: CASSPSGGARYYGYTF. V usage is TRBV12-3 or TRBV12-4 and J usage is TRBJ1-2, with D perhaps TRBD1 (6 bases). V was shortened by 5 bases and J by 3 bases, with 19 bases between the two germline ends. This CDR3 comprises 16 residues.

This clonotype was detected many times. The gene calls are TRBV7-9 and TRBJ2-4; D is undetermined. CDR1 is SEHNR, CDR2 FQNEAQ, per germline (reference sequence). Trimming removed 0 bases from V and 7 bases from J, with 7 bases in between. CDR3 length: 13 amino acids. The CDR3 reads CASSLARENIQYF. In DNA, the CDR3 is TGTGCCAGCAGCTTAGCCCGAGAGAACATTCAGTACTTC.

V usage is TRBV4-3 and J usage is TRBJ2-5, with TRBD2 as a possible D gene (6 bases). This CDR3 comprises 15 residues. V lost 0 bases, J lost 3 bases, and 11 bases lay in between. Germline-derived CDR1 and CDR2 are LGHNA and YSLEER. CDR3 sequence reads: CASSQDPRGKETQYF. CDR3 DNA sequence: TGCGCCAGCAGCCAAGATCCACGGGGGAAAGAGACCCAGTACTTC.

The sample holds many counts of this clonotype. The genes are TRBV7-9 and TRBJ1-6; perhaps TRBD1 as D (5 bases). V was shortened by 5 bases and J by 5 bases, with 10 bases between the two germline ends. This CDR3 comprises 14 residues. Germline V CDR1 and CDR2: SEHNR, FQNEAQ (reference sequence). CDR3 sequence reads: CASSGRDHNSPLHF. The CDR3 DNA sequence: TGTGCCAGCAGCGGACGGGACCATAATTCACCCCTCCACTTT.

Worth noting for this clonotype: A read error may produce the germline difference seen at one junction end. The chain employs TRBV25-1 and TRBJ2-7, with D perhaps assigned TRBD1 or TRBD2 (6 bases each). This CDR3 comprises 15 residues. Germline values: CDR1 MGHDK, CDR2 SYGVNS. CDR3 protein: CASSEGGLGSYVQYF. For the CDR3, the DNA is TGTGCCAGCAGTGAAGGGGGGCTTGGCTCCTACGTGCAGTACTTC.

This clonotype was recorded at least ten times. J is TRBJ1-5 and V is TRBV6-2 or TRBV6-3; D not resolved. There are 12 residues in the CDR3. V was trimmed by 6 bases and J by 5 bases, leaving 8 bases between them. Germline V CDR1 and CDR2: MNHEY, SVGEGT. CDR3 DNA sequence: TGTGCCAGCAGCCAGGACCATCAGCCCCAGCATTTT. This gives the protein CASSQDHQPQHF.

This clonotype was seen many times. The rearrangement links TRBV5-1 to TRBJ1-1; maybe TRBD1 (5 bases). V shed 1 base and J shed 5 bases, with 9 bases lying between them. From germline, CDR1 is SGHRS and CDR2 YFSETQ. This CDR3 is 13 amino acids long. The CDR3 DNA follows: TGCGCCAGCAGCTTGATTGGGGGTACTGAAGCTTTCTTT. Translation gives CASSLIGGTEAFF. The full variable domain, completed using reference TRBV5-1 and TRBJ1-1, is KAGVTQTPRYLIKTRGQQVTLSCSPISGHRSVSWYQQTPGQGLQFLFEYFSETQRNKGNFPGRFSGRQFSNSRSEMNVSTLELGDSALYLCASSLIGGTEAFFGQGTRLTVV.

This chain connects TRBV5-1 to TRBJ1-3; D might be TRBD1 (5 bases). V was shortened by 0 bases and J by 4 bases, with 8 bases between the two germline ends. Germline V lookup: CDR1 SGHRS, CDR2 YFSETQ. The CDR3 length is 14 residues. This chain's CDR3 is CASSLVGDGNTIYF. DNA of the CDR3: TGCGCCAGCAGCTTGGTCGGGGACGGAAACACCATATATTTT.

This clonotype was detected ten times or more. V usage is TRBV25-1 and J usage is TRBJ2-1; 13 bases fit TRBD2. J gave up 3 bases and V 5 bases, and 1 base lay outside the gene matches. The CDR3 has 15 residues. The V gene's germline CDR1 is MGHDK and CDR2 SYGVNS. The CDR3 nucleotides read TGTGCCAGCAGTACTAGCGGGGGGGTCTACAATGAGCAGTTCTTC. Protein product: CASSTSGGVYNEQFF.

A word on this clonotype: A much larger clone sits a single nucleotide away, making a read error possible. The chain uses TRBV7-2 and TRBJ1-1; D uncertain. CDR1 and CDR2 from the germline V gene are SGHTA and FQGNSA. This CDR3 contains 12 residues. Between the trimmed V and J ends, which lost 1 base and 3 bases, there was a span of 3 bases. Here the CDR3 DNA reads TGTGCCAGCAGCTTAGTATACACTGAAGCTTTCTTT. This codes for CASSLVYTEAFF.

The rearrangement links TRBV4-1 to TRBJ1-1, with unresolved D. The CDR3 is 14 amino acids. Looked up from germline, CDR1 is MGHRA and CDR2 is YSYEKL. V lost 2 bases and J 0 bases, leaving 7 bases between the germline ends. The CDR3, as DNA: TGCGCCAGCAGCCAATGGGCCATGAACACTGAAGCTTTCTTT. Its protein product is CASSQWAMNTEAFF.

This clonotype was detected ten times or more. The rearrangement uses TRBV12-5 and TRBJ2-1; D unresolved. From germline, CDR1 is LGHNT and CDR2 FRNRAP. The CDR3 runs 13 residues. Trimming removed 0 bases at V and 6 bases at J, with 6 bases between. This CDR3 reads CASGLVYGNEQFF. The CDR3, as DNA: TGTGCTAGTGGTTTGGTATACGGCAATGAGCAGTTCTTC.